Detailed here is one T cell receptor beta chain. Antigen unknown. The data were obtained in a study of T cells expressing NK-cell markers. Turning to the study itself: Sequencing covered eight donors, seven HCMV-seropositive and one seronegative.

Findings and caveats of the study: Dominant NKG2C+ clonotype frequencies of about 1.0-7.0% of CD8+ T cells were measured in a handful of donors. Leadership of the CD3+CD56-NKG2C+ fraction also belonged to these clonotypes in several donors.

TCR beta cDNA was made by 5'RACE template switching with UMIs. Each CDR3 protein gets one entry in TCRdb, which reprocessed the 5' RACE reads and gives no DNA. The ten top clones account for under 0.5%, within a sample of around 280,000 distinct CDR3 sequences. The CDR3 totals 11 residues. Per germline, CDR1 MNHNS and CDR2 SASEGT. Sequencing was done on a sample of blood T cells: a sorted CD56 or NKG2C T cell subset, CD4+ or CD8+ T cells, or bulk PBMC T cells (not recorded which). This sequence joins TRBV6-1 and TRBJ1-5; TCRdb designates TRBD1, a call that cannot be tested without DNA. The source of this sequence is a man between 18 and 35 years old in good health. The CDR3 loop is CASSTGQPQHF.